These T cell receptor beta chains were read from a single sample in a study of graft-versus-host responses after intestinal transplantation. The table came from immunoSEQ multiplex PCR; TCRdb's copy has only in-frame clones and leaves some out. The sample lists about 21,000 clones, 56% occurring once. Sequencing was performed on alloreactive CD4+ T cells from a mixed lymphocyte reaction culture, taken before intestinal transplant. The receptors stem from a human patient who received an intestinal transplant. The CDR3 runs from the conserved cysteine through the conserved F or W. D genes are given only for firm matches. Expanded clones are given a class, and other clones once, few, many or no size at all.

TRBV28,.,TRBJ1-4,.,CASSLVSLYEKLFF,TGTGCCAGCAGTTTAGTTAGCCTTTATGAAAAACTGTTTTTT
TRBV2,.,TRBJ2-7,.,CASSFQAYPSYEQYF,TGTGCCAGCAGTTTTCAGGCTTACCCCTCCTACGAGCAGTACTTC
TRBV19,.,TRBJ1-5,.,CASSLGLGPQHF,TGTGCCAGTAGTCTAGGCCTCGGGCCCCAGCATTTT
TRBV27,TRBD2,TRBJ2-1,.,CASSFGGNPSYNEQFF,TGTGCCAGCAGTTTCGGGGGGAACCCCTCCTACAATGAGCAGTTCTTC
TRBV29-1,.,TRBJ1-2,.,CSVVGTRGYTF,TGCAGCGTCGTCGGGACACGCGGCTACACCTTC
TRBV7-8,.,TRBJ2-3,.,CASSLNRVGTDTQYF,TGTGCCAGCAGCTTAAACAGGGTTGGAACAGATACGCAGTATTTT
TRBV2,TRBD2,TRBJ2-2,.,CASSTGGWSTGELFF,TGTGCCAGCAGTACCGGGGGGTGGAGCACCGGGGAGCTGTTTTTT
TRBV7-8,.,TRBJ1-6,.,CASSLFSSYNSPLHF,TGTGCCAGCAGCCTCTTTAGCTCCTATAATTCACCCCTCCACTTT
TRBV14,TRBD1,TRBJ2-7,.,CASSQGQGGPYEQYF,TGTGCCAGCAGCCAAGGACAGGGGGGCCCCTACGAGCAGTACTTC
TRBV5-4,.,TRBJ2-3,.,CASSFGGTDTQYF,TGTGCCAGCAGCTTTGGGGGGACAGATACGCAGTATTTT
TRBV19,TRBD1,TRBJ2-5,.,CASSRDRGRETQYF,TGTGCCAGTAGTCGGGACAGGGGCCGGGAGACCCAGTACTTC
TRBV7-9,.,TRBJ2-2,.,CASSLFRLLTGELFF,TGTGCCAGCAGCTTATTTAGACTTCTCACCGGGGAGCTGTTTTTT
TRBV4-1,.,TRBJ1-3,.,CASSQVRAGNTIYF,TGCGCCAGCAGCCAAGTCAGGGCAGGAAACACCATATATTTT
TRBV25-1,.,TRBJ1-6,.,CASSATGYSGPLHF,TGTGCCAGCAGTGCGACAGGCTATTCAGGGCCCCTCCACTTT
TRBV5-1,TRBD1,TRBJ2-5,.,CASSLVQGAETQYF,TGCGCCAGCAGCTTGGTACAGGGGGCGGAGACCCAGTACTTC
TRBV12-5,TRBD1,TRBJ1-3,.,CASGLTGGGTIYF,TGTGCTAGTGGGCTCACAGGGGGAGGCACCATATATTTT
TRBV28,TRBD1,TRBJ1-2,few,CASRQTGAANYGYTF,TGTGCCAGCAGGCAGACAGGGGCTGCTAACTATGGCTACACCTTC
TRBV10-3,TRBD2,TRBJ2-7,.,CAIRLAGVGEQYF,TGTGCCATAAGACTAGCGGGAGTAGGGGAGCAGTACTTC
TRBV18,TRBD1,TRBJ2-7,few,CASSHRGKGEGRAEQYF,TGTGCCAGCTCCCACAGGGGAAAGGGGGAAGGGAGAGCCGAGCAGTACTTC
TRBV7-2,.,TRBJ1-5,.,CASSPATGSGNQPQHF,TGTGCCAGCAGCCCCGCGACAGGTAGTGGCAATCAGCCCCAGCATTTT
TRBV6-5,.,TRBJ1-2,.,CASSSGFGYTF,TGTGCCAGCAGTTCGGGTTTCGGCTACACCTTC
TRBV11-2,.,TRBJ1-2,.,CASSRQLFYGYTF,TGTGCCAGCAGCCGACAGTTATTTTATGGCTACACCTTC
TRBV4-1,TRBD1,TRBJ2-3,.,CASSQLTGAREDTQYF,TGCGCCAGCAGCCAATTAACAGGGGCCCGAGAAGATACGCAGTATTTT
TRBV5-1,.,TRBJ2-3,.,CASSFSTSTDTQYF,TGCGCCAGCAGCTTCTCGACAAGCACAGATACGCAGTATTTT
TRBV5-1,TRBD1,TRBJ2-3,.,CASSSQGTDTQYF,TGCGCCAGCAGCTCACAGGGGACAGATACGCAGTATTTT
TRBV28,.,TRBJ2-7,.,CASSSTVPYEQYF,TGTGCCAGCAGTTCGACAGTCCCCTACGAGCAGTACTTC
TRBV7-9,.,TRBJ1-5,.,CASSAGILNQPQHF,TGTGCCAGCAGCGCAGGGATTCTCAATCAGCCCCAGCATTTT
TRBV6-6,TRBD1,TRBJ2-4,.,CASCPGQGGKNIQYF,TGTGCCAGTTGCCCGGGACAGGGTGGCAAAAACATTCAGTACTTC
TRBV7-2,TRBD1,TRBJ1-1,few,CASSLNRQGLDTEAFF,TGTGCCAGCAGCTTAAACCGACAGGGGCTGGACACTGAAGCTTTCTTT
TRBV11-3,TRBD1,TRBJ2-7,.,CASSLFSGGKQYF,TGTGCCAGCAGCTTATTCTCAGGGGGAAAGCAGTACTTC